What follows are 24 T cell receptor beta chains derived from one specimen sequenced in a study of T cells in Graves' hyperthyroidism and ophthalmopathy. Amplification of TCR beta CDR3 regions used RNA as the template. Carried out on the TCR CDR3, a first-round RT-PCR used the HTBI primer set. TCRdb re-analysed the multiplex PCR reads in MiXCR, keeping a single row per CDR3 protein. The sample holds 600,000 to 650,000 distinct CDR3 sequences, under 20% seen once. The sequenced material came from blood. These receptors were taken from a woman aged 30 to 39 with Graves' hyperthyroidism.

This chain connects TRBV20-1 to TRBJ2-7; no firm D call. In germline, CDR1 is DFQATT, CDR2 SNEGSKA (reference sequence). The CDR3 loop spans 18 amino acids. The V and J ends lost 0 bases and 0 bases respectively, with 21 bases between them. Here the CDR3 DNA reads TGCAGTGCTAGAGAAATACTACCCAAGCTGGCTCTCTCCTACGAGCAGTACTTC. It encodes CSAREILPKLALSYEQYF.

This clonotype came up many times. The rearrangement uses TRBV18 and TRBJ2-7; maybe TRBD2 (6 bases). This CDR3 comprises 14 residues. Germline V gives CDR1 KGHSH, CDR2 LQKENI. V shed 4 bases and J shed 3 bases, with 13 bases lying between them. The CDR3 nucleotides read TGTGCCAGCTCACTGGGCGGGACCCTCTACGAGCAGTACTTC. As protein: CASSLGGTLYEQYF.

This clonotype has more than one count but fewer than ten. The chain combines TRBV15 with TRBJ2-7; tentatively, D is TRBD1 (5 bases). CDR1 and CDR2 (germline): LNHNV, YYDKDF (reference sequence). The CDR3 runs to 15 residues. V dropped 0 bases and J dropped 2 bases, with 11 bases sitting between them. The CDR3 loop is CATSRDPTGPYEQYF. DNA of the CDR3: TGTGCCACCAGCAGAGATCCTACAGGTCCCTACGAGCAGTACTTC.

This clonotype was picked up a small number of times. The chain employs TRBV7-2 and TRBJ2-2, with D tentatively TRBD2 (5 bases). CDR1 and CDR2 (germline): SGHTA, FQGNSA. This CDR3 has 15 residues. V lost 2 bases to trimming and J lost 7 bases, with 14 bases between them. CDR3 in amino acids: CASSLPVIRDGELFF. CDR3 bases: TGTGCCAGCAGCTTACCAGTTATTCGGGACGGGGAGCTGTTTTTT.

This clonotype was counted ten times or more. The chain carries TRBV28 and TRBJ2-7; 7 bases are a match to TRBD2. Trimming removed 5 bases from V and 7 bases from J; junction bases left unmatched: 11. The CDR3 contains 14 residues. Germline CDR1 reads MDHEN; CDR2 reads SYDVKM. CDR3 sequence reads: CASSRKLAVREQYF. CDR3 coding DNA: TGTGCCAGCAGTCGCAAGCTAGCGGTCAGGGAGCAGTACTTC.

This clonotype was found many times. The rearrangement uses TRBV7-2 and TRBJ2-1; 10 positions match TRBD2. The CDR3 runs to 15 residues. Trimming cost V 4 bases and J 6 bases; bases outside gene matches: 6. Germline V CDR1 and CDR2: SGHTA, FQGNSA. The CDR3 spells CASSWGSGRSNEQFF. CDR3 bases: TGTGCCAGCAGCTGGGGTAGCGGGAGGTCCAATGAGCAGTTCTTC.

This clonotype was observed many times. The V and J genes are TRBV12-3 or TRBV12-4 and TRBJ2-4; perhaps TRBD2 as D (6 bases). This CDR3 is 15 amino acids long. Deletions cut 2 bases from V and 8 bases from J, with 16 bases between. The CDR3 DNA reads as TGTGCCAGCAGTTTACTAGCGCCGAAAGCAGACATTCAGTACTTC. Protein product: CASSLLAPKADIQYF.

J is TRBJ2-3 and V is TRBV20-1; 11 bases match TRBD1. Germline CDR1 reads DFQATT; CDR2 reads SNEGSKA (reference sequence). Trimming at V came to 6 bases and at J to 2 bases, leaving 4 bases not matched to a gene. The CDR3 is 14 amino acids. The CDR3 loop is CSAGTGGITDTQYF. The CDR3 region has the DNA TGCAGTGCGGGGACAGGGGGTATCACAGATACGCAGTATTTT.

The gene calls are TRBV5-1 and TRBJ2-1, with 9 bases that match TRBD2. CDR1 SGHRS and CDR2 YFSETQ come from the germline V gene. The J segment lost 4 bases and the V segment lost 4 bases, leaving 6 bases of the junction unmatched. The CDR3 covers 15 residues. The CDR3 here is CASSIGLALYNEQFF. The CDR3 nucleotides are TGCGCCAGCAGCATCGGACTAGCGTTGTACAATGAGCAGTTCTTC.

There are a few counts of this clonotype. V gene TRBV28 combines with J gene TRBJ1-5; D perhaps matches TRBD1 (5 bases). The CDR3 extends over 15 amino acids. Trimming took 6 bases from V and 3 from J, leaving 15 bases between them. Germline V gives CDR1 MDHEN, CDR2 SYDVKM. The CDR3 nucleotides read TGTGCCAGCAGGCTCGACCGGGACCACAATCAGCCCCAGCATTTT. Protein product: CASRLDRDHNQPQHF.

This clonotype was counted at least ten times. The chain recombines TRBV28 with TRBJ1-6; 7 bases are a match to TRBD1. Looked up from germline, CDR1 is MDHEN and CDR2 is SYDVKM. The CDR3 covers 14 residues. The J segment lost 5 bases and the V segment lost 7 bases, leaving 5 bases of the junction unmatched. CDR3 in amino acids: CASKGGLNNSPLHF. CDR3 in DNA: TGTGCCAGCAAAGGGGGCCTTAATAATTCACCCCTCCACTTT. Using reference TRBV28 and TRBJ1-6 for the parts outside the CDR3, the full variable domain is DVKVTQSSRYLVKRTGEKVFLECVQDMDHENMFWYRQDPGLGLRLIYFSYDVKMKEKGDIPEGYSVSREKKERFSLILESASTNQTSMYLCASKGGLNNSPLHFGNGTRLTVT.

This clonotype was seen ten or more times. CDR3 residues: CASSGTGTKNIQYF. In DNA, the CDR3 is TGTGCCAGCAGCGGGACCGGGACCAAAAACATTCAGTACTTC. The gene calls are TRBV5-5 and TRBJ2-4; D is perhaps TRBD1 or TRBD2 (5 bases each). The CDR3 sequence is 14 residues long. CDR1 and CDR2 from the germline V gene are SGHKS and YYEKEE (reference sequence). The germline V and J ends were trimmed by 4 bases and 2 bases, with 10 bases remaining between them.

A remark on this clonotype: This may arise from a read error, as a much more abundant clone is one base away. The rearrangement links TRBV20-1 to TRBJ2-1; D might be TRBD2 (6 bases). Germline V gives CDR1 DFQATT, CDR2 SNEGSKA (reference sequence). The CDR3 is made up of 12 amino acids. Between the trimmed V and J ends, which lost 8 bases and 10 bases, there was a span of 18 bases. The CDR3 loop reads CSPLGGRNEQFF. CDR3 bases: TGCAGTCCCCTCGGGGGAAGAAACGAGCAGTTCTTC.

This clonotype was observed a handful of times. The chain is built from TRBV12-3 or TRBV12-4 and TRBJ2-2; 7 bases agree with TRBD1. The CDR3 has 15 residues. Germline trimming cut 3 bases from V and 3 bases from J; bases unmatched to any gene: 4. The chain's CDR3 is CASSLSGGDTGELFF. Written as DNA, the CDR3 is TGTGCCAGCAGTTTGTCAGGGGGTGACACCGGGGAGCTGTTTTTT.

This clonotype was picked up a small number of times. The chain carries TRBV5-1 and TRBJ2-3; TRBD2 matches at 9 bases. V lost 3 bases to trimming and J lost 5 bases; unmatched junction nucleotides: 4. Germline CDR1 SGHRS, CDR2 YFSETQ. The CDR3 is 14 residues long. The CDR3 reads CASSSRTSEDTQYF. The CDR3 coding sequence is TGCGCCAGCAGCTCCAGGACTAGCGAAGATACGCAGTATTTT.

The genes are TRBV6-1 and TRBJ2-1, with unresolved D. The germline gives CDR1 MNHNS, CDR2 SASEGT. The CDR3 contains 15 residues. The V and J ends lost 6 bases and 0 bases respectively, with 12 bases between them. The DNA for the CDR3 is TGTGCCAGCAGGTTGACACTCAGCTCCTACAATGAGCAGTTCTTC. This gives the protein CASRLTLSSYNEQFF.

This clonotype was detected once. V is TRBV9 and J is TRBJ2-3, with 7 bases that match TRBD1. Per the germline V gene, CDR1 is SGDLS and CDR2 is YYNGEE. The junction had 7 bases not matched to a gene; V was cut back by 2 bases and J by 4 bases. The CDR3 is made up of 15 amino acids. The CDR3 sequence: CASSVDRVRADTQYF. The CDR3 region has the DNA TGTGCCAGCAGCGTCGACAGGGTTAGGGCAGATACGCAGTATTTT. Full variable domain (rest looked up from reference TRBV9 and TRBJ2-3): DSGVTQTPKHLITATGQRVTLRCSPRSGDLSVYWYQQSLDQGLQFLIQYYNGEERAKGNILERFSAQQFPDLHSELNLSSLELGDSALYFCASSVDRVRADTQYFGPGTRLTVL.

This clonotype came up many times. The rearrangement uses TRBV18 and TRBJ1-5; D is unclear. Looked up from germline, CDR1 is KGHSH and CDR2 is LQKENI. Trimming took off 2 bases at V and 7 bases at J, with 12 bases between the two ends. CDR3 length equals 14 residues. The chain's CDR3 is CASSPLLGEQPQHF. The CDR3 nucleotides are TGTGCCAGCTCACCATTATTAGGAGAGCAGCCCCAGCATTTT.

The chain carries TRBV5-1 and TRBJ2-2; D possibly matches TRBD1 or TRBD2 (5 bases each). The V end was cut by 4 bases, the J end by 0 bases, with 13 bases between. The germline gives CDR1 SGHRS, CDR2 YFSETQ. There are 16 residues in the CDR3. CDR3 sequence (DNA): TGCGCCAGCAGCCTATGGGACCCGGCGAACACCGGGGAGCTGTTTTTT. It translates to CASSLWDPANTGELFF.

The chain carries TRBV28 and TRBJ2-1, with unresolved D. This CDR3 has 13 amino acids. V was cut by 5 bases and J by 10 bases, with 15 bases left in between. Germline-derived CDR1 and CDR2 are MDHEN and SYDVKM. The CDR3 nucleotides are TGTGCCAGCAGTCCCCCGGCACGAGGAGAGCAGTTCTTC. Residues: CASSPPARGEQFF.

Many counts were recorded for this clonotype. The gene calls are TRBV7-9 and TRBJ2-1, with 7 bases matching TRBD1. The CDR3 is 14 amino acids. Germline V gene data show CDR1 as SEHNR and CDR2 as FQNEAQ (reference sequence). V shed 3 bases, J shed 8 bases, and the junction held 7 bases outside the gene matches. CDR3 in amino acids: CASSFEGAWDEQFF. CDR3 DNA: TGTGCCAGCAGCTTCGAGGGGGCTTGGGATGAGCAGTTCTTC.

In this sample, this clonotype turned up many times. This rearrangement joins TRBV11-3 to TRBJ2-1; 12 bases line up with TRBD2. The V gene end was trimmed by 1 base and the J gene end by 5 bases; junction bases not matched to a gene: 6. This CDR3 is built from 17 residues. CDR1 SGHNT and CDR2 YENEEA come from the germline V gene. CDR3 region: CASSLVGRTSGDNEQFF. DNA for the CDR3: TGTGCCAGCAGCTTAGTCGGCAGGACTAGCGGGGACAATGAGCAGTTCTTC.

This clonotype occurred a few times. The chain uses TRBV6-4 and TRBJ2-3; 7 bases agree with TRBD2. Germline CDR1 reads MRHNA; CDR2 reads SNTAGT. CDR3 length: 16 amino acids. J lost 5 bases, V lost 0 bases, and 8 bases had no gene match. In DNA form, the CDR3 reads TGTGCCAGCAGTGACTCGGGGCTAGCGGTTGGAGATACGCAGTATTTT. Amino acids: CASSDSGLAVGDTQYF.

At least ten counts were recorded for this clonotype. For the CDR3, the DNA is TGTGCCAGCAGCAAGGAGCTGGGTACGGCCACTGAAGCTTTCTTT. It codes for CASSKELGTATEAFF. V usage is TRBV7-6 and J usage is TRBJ1-1; D not resolved. Per germline, CDR1 SGHVS and CDR2 FNYEAQ. V lost 5 bases, J lost 4 bases, and 17 bases lay in between. This CDR3 is built from 15 residues.